This T cell receptor (beta chain) was sequenced in a study of T-cell memory formation after mild COVID-19. Overall study findings and caveats: Contracting clones localized mainly to CM and EM when CD4+ and mainly to EMRA when CD8+. Day 15 to 85 contractors were CD4/CD8 balanced; later expanders leaned CD4+. The authors left the SARS-CoV-2 specificity of second-wave clones peaking on day 37 unconfirmed.

This clonotype was counted many times. Its antigen is as yet unknown. TCRdb independently ran MiXCR on the 5' RACE reads; one entry per CDR3 protein. Among fewer than 350,000 distinct CDR3 sequences listed, 14% were seen once. Material: PBMCs or a T cell subset sorted from them (not recorded which). The TCR comes from a man between 18 and 35 years old who had mild COVID-19 (a few samples of this study predate the infection). Cell type and time point are not known.

The DNA for the CDR3 is TGTGCCAGCAGCGACCCTAGCGGGGGGCGTGAGACCCAGTACTTC. This translates into CASSDPSGGRETQYF. The V and J genes are TRBV7-2 and TRBJ2-5; 11 bases line up with TRBD2. Trimming removed 5 bases from V and 5 bases from J; junction bases left unmatched: 7. The CDR3 covers 15 residues. Germline V gives CDR1 SGHTA, CDR2 FQGNSA.